The 4 T cell receptor beta chains below were found in one sample sequenced in a study of T-cell reconstitution after alpha-beta-depleted transplantation in children. Unique molecular identifiers featured in how the TCRbeta library was prepared. MiXCR was run by TCRdb on the PCR reads, yielding one entry per CDR3 protein. This sample carries some 490,000 distinct CDR3 sequences, around 12% of them seen once, and the ten largest clones take 4.5% to 6%. This material consisted of PBMCs from the stem cell graft donor, taken from the stem cell graft. The receptor source for this set is a human donor who donated a stem cell graft to a child with combined immunodeficiency.

This clonotype showed up just a few times. The chain couples TRBV7-2 to TRBJ1-2, with unresolved D. Germline V gene data show CDR1 as SGHTA and CDR2 as FQGNSA. V lost 1 base to trimming and J lost 5 bases, with 11 bases between them. CDR3 length equals 14 residues. The CDR3 is CASSLERARYGYTF. The CDR3 region has the DNA TGTGCCAGCAGCTTAGAGAGGGCTCGGTATGGCTACACCTTC.

This clonotype was detected many times. This chain links TRBV18 with TRBJ2-7; D remains unclear. The CDR3 runs to 14 residues. The V gene's germline CDR1 is KGHSH and CDR2 LQKENI. The ends were cut back, 0 bases at V and 2 bases at J, with 8 bases in the middle. CDR3 bases: TGTGCCAGCTCACCACCGATGTTTCCCTACGAGCAGTACTTC. Protein sequence: CASSPPMFPYEQYF.

This clonotype was picked up many times. J is TRBJ2-3 and V is TRBV4-2, with D tentatively TRBD1 (6 bases). CDR1 and CDR2 from the germline V gene are LGHNA and YNFKEQ. V was shortened by 0 bases and J by 4 bases, with 14 bases between the two germline ends. The CDR3 runs 16 residues. The CDR3: CASSQDNLGASDTQYF. The DNA of the CDR3 is TGTGCCAGCAGCCAAGATAATCTGGGGGCCTCAGATACGCAGTATTTT.

This clonotype was seen more than once but under ten times. V usage is TRBV7-3 and J usage is TRBJ2-3; D unresolved. The ends were cut back, 1 base at V and 2 bases at J, with 7 bases in the middle. CDR3 length equals 14 residues. The germline V gene encodes CDR1 SGHTA and CDR2 FQGTGA. The CDR3 nucleotides read TGTGCCAGCAGCTTAATGCACTCCACAGATACGCAGTATTTT. As protein: CASSLMHSTDTQYF.